This T cell receptor beta chain was sequenced in a study of tumor and adjacent non-tumor tissue in lung cancer. For the study at large: Histology: 12 adenocarcinoma, a couple of squamous cell carcinoma, 1 small cell lung cancer. Samples averaged around 4 million productive TCRbeta reads each.

This clonotype was counted a single time. The template was RNA from unsorted bulk tissue. TCRbeta libraries were built with three rounds of nested PCR, modified from ARM-PCR. Each CDR3 protein gets one entry after TCRdb re-called the multiplex PCR reads with MiXCR. The data hold around 210,000 distinct CDR3 sequences, with 71% observed a single time. The CDR3 is made up of 12 amino acids. CDR1 SGHRS and CDR2 YFSETQ come from the germline V gene. Trimming removed 0 bases at V and 7 bases at J, with 5 bases between. The V and J genes are TRBV5-1 and TRBJ2-1, with D unresolved. The clonotype comes from a man between 60 and 70 years old with non-small cell lung cancer. Sequencing was done on a sample of lung tumor tissue. CDR3 in amino acids: CASSLEMNEQFF. The CDR3 region has the DNA TGCGCCAGCAGCTTGGAAATGAATGAGCAGTTCTTC.